These 20 T cell receptor beta chains share one sample of origin, sequenced in a study of blood T cell repertoires in COVID-19. Produced via immunoSEQ multiplex PCR; TCRdb's table is partial and in-frame only. The table lists 50,000 to 60,000 clones, around 84% of them singletons. The sequenced sample consisted of peripheral blood. Receptors originate from a human donor with active COVID-19. The donor label of this sample is uncertain.

The chain has TRBV11-2 and TRBJ2-1; 8 positions match TRBD2. In germline, CDR1 is SGHAT, CDR2 FQNNGV. The length of the CDR3 is 15 residues. The J segment lost 0 bases and the V segment lost 6 bases, leaving 4 bases of the junction unmatched. DNA for the CDR3: TGTGCCAGCAGGGAGAGCGGGAGCTCCTACAATGAGCAGTTCTTC. Translating gives CASRESGSSYNEQFF.

The V call is TRBV3-1 (or the pseudogene TRBV3-2), the J call TRBJ2-5; D possibly corresponds to TRBD2 (6 bases). Germline loops: CDR1 LGHDT, CDR2 YNNKEL (reference sequence). Trimming removed 2 bases from V and 4 bases from J, with 14 bases in between. The CDR3 contains 15 residues. The DNA of the CDR3 is TGTGCCAGCAGCCAACCAGGGATGGGGGGAGAGACCCAGTACTTC. It translates to CASSQPGMGGETQYF.

The rearrangement joins TRBV30 to TRBJ1-1; 8 nucleotides match TRBD1. Trimming at V came to 1 base and at J to 12 bases, leaving 7 bases not matched to a gene. CDR1 and CDR2 (germline): GTSNPN, SVGIG (reference sequence). The CDR3 loop spans 12 amino acids. The CDR3 nucleotides read TGTGCCTGGAGTGAGACAGGGGACCGGACTTTCTTT. It encodes CAWSETGDRTFF.

The CDR3, as DNA: TGCGCCAGCAGCTTCCAGGGGGCCACTGAAGCTTTCTTT. Amino acid sequence: CASSFQGATEAFF. The chain is built from TRBV5-1 and TRBJ1-1; 8 bases are a match to TRBD1. The CDR3 is 13 amino acids. With V trimmed by 2 bases and J by 4 bases, 1 base remained unmatched. Germline V lookup: CDR1 SGHRS, CDR2 YFSETQ.

The rearrangement links TRBV7-2 to TRBJ2-1; 12 nucleotides align to TRBD2. Germline V gene lookup returns CDR1 SGHTA and CDR2 FQGNSA. There are 16 residues in the CDR3. J gave up 7 bases and V 4 bases, and 8 bases lay outside the gene matches. This chain's CDR3 is CASSWTSGKVGNEQFF. DNA for the CDR3: TGTGCCAGCAGCTGGACTAGCGGGAAAGTGGGGAATGAGCAGTTCTTC.

This clone was seen a single time. The chain uses TRBV19 and TRBJ1-1; 7 nucleotides align to TRBD1. This CDR3 comprises 16 residues. CDR1 and CDR2 from the germline V gene are LNHDA and SQIVND (reference sequence). J lost 1 base, V lost 4 bases, and 9 bases had no gene match. This CDR3 is CASSTDRAVGNTEAFF. The CDR3 bases are TGTGCCAGTAGTACAGACAGGGCGGTTGGGAACACTGAAGCTTTCTTT.

The J gene is TRBJ2-5, the V gene TRBV14; 14 bases line up with TRBD2. The germline V gene encodes CDR1 SGHDN and CDR2 FVKESK. The V segment lost 5 bases and the J segment 4 bases; nucleotides outside the gene matches: 6. CDR3 length equals 16 residues. The CDR3 region is CASSARLAGGRETQYF. In nucleotides, the CDR3 is TGTGCCAGCAGCGCCAGACTAGCGGGAGGGCGAGAGACCCAGTACTTC.

This chain uses TRBV29-1 with TRBJ1-2; D perhaps matches TRBD1 (5 bases). The CDR3 loop spans 11 amino acids. The germline CDR1 and CDR2 sequences are SQVTM and ANQGSEA. With 6 bases removed from V and 6 bases from J, the gap between germline ends came to 11 bases. CDR3 region: CSVRRGDGYTF. In DNA form, the CDR3 reads TGCAGCGTGAGACGGGGGGATGGCTACACCTTC.

The V and J genes are TRBV11-2 and TRBJ2-1, with D tentatively TRBD1 (7 bases). This CDR3 region has 18 residues. V was trimmed by 4 bases and J by 2 bases, leaving 21 bases between them. Germline loops: CDR1 SGHAT, CDR2 FQNNGV. CDR3 loop: CASSWGLGQTAPYNEQFF. The CDR3, as DNA: TGTGCCAGCAGCTGGGGACTGGGACAGACGGCTCCCTACAATGAGCAGTTCTTC.

This chain links TRBV5-1 with TRBJ2-1, with 15 bases matching TRBD2. The CDR3 covers 16 residues. Trimming removed 3 bases from V and 4 bases from J; junction bases left unmatched: 2. Germline loops: CDR1 SGHRS, CDR2 YFSETQ. DNA of the CDR3: TGCGCCAGCAGCTGGACTAGCGGGGGGGATTACAATGAGCAGTTCTTC. It is translated as CASSWTSGGDYNEQFF.

V and J are TRBV10-1 and TRBJ1-1; D not resolved. The germline CDR1 and CDR2 sequences are WNHNN and SYGVQD (reference sequence). V was shortened by 6 bases and J by 0 bases, with 8 bases between the two germline ends. The CDR3 runs 13 residues. In DNA form, the CDR3 reads TGCGCCAGCAGAAACACAGTGAACACTGAAGCTTTCTTT. This gives the protein CASRNTVNTEAFF.

V and J are TRBV5-4 and TRBJ2-3; no clear D. This CDR3 has 14 amino acids. Germline-derived CDR1 and CDR2 are SGHNT and YYREEE (reference sequence). V was cut by 1 base and J by 3 bases, with 9 bases left in between. The CDR3 bases are TGTGCCAGCAGCTTGACGTTGACAACAGATACGCAGTATTTT. Its translation is CASSLTLTTDTQYF. Full variable domain (outside the CDR3, taken from reference TRBV5-4 and TRBJ2-3): ETGVTQSPTHLIKTRGQQVTLRCSSQSGHNTVSWYQQALGQGPQFIFQYYREEENGRGNFPPRFSGLQFPNYSSELNVNALELDDSALYLCASSLTLTTDTQYFGPGTRLTVL.

The chain joins TRBV5-6 to TRBJ1-4, with a tentative D call TRBD1 (6 bases). V was trimmed by 2 bases and J by 3 bases, leaving 17 bases between them. The CDR3 loop spans 17 amino acids. Germline V gene lookup returns CDR1 SGHDT and CDR2 YYEEEE. In nucleotides, the CDR3 is TGTGCCAGCAGCTTTAGTGGACAGACTCGGCCTAATGAAAAACTGTTTTTT. Residues: CASSFSGQTRPNEKLFF. The whole variable domain, remainder taken from reference TRBV5-6 and TRBJ1-4, is DAGVTQSPTHLIKTRGQQVTLRCSPKSGHDTVSWYQQALGQGPQFIFQYYEEEERQRGNFPDRFSGHQFPNYSSELNVNALLLGDSALYLCASSFSGQTRPNEKLFFGSGTQLSVL.

This chain connects TRBV30 to TRBJ1-1, with D unresolved. V was shortened by 1 base and J by 6 bases, with 6 bases between the two germline ends. Germline values: CDR1 GTSNPN, CDR2 SVGIG (reference sequence). The CDR3 is 11 residues long. CDR3 residues: CAWSGAAEAFF. The CDR3 DNA sequence: TGTGCCTGGAGTGGGGCAGCTGAAGCTTTCTTT.

This chain joins TRBV3-1 (or the pseudogene TRBV3-2) and TRBJ2-1; TRBD2 aligns across 8 bases. CDR1 LGHDT and CDR2 YNNKEL come from the germline V gene (reference sequence). The CDR3 has 15 amino acids. Unmatched junction bases numbered 10, after V lost 5 bases and J lost 7 bases. The CDR3 is CASSKSGGGANEQFF. CDR3 coding DNA: TGTGCCAGCAGCAAAAGCGGGGGTGGAGCGAATGAGCAGTTCTTC.

The V gene is TRBV6-1, the J gene TRBJ1-2; 8 bases are shared with TRBD1. CDR3 length equals 15 residues. J gave up 2 bases and V 0 bases, and 2 bases lay outside the gene matches. Germline V gene lookup returns CDR1 MNHNS and CDR2 SASEGT. The CDR3 region is CASSEATGANYGYTF. The CDR3, as DNA: TGTGCCAGCAGTGAAGCGACAGGGGCCAACTATGGCTACACCTTC.

This clone was found once. The chain combines TRBV6-6 with TRBJ1-2, with 9 bases lining up with TRBD1. The junction had 7 bases not matched to a gene; V was cut back by 6 bases and J by 8 bases. Germline V gene data show CDR1 as MNHNY and CDR2 as SVGAGI (reference sequence). This CDR3 is 13 amino acids long. CDR3 nucleotide sequence: TGTGCCAGCAGGGGGACAGGGTCGGGAGGCTACACCTTC. Translating gives CASRGTGSGGYTF.

V and J are TRBV6-5 and TRBJ1-4, with TRBD1 matching 7 bases. This CDR3 has 14 residues. Germline assignment: CDR1 MNHEY and CDR2 SVGAGI. Trimming removed 5 bases from V and 6 bases from J; junction bases left unmatched: 6. The CDR3 DNA sequence: TGTGCCAGCAGTCGGACAGGTTCGGATGAAAAACTGTTTTTT. It specifies CASSRTGSDEKLFF.

The chain joins TRBV11-2 to TRBJ1-3; 7 nucleotides agree with TRBD1. This CDR3 has 14 amino acids. In germline, CDR1 is SGHAT, CDR2 FQNNGV. V lost 5 bases, J lost 2 bases, and 3 bases stayed unmatched. The chain's CDR3 is CASSPDRTGNTIYF. The CDR3 region has the DNA TGTGCCAGCAGCCCGGACAGGACTGGAAACACCATATATTTT.

The chain recombines TRBV7-3 with TRBJ2-1; possibly TRBD1 for D (5 bases). Trimming cost V 3 bases and J 7 bases, with 22 bases left between them. CDR3 size: 17 residues. Germline assignment: CDR1 SGHTA and CDR2 FQGTGA. CDR3 nucleotides: TGTGCCAGCAGCTTTGAACCAGGGTTAGGTGTTAGAAATGAGCAGTTCTTC. Its translation: CASSFEPGLGVRNEQFF.